A single sample is the source of the 22 T cell receptor beta chains below, sequenced in a study of T cell repertoires in cytomegalovirus infection. TCRdb independently ran MiXCR on the reads; one entry per CDR3 protein. This sample has roughly 500,000 distinct CDR3 sequences, with 10% to 12% found just once. Sequences were obtained from PBMCs. Receptors were obtained from a human donor in good health (CMV status not recorded). Some clones in this sample may be carry-over from other donors' samples.

This clonotype came up many times. The chain couples TRBV7-9 to TRBJ2-1; D gene ambiguous. From germline, CDR1 is SEHNR and CDR2 FQNEAQ (reference sequence). V was pared by 5 bases and J by 9 bases, with 14 bases between. The CDR3 is made up of 13 amino acids. The CDR3 coding sequence is TGTGCCAGCAGCCAGGCCGTAAGAATTGAGCAGTTCTTC. Protein sequence: CASSQAVRIEQFF.

This chain uses TRBV11-2 with TRBJ1-5, with a weak D call TRBD1 (5 bases). The CDR3 has 15 amino acids. Per the germline V gene, CDR1 is SGHAT and CDR2 is FQNNGV. V gave up 6 bases and J gave up 3 bases, with 15 bases separating them. In nucleotides, the CDR3 is TGTGCCAGCAGATTACAGGAGTGGGACAATCAGCCCCAGCATTTT. This encodes CASRLQEWDNQPQHF.

J is TRBJ2-7 and V is TRBV9, with D tentatively TRBD2 (5 bases). Germline V gene data show CDR1 as SGDLS and CDR2 as YYNGEE. This CDR3 spans 14 amino acids. Trimming removed 4 bases at V and 3 bases at J, with 14 bases between. CDR3 amino acids: CASSTGLGLYEQYF. The DNA of the CDR3 is TGTGCCAGCAGCACTGGACTTGGCCTCTACGAGCAGTACTTC.

This chain joins TRBV3-1 and TRBJ2-7, with 14 positions matching TRBD2. V shed 3 bases, J shed 2 bases, and the junction held 6 bases outside the gene matches. Germline lookup yields CDR1 LGHDT and CDR2 YNNKEL (reference sequence). This CDR3 is built from 17 residues. Written as DNA, the CDR3 is TGTGCCAGCAGCCACGTCCCGGGACTAGCGGGAGCCTACGAGCAGTACTTC. Translation gives CASSHVPGLAGAYEQYF.

This clonotype showed up just a few times. A read error may account for a junction end that differs from germline. The chain has TRBV2 and TRBJ1-2; D ambiguous. The CDR3 runs to 12 residues. Germline CDR1 and CDR2: SNHLY and FYNNEI. CDR3 in DNA: TGTGCCAGCAGTGGGGCAGGCTCTGGTTCTCCCTTC. The encoded protein is CASSGAGSGSPF.

A single count supports this clonotype. This chain connects TRBV29-1 to TRBJ2-1; TRBD2 agrees at 9 bases. V gave up 0 bases and J gave up 6 bases; unmatched junction bases: 6. The CDR3 totals 15 residues. CDR1 is SQVTM, CDR2 ANQGSEA, per germline. The CDR3 coding sequence is TGCAGCGTTGAAGATCCCCTAGCGGGGATCAATGAGCAGTTCTTC. Translated: CSVEDPLAGINEQFF.

The chain couples TRBV9 to TRBJ2-7; D possibly matches TRBD1 or TRBD2 (5 bases each). The CDR3 is made up of 13 amino acids. Between the trimmed V and J ends, which lost 2 bases and 7 bases, there was a span of 13 bases. Germline CDR1 and CDR2: SGDLS and YYNGEE. CDR3 residues: CASSVNGAREQYF. The CDR3 coding sequence is TGTGCCAGCAGCGTTAACGGGGCGAGGGAGCAGTACTTC.

This clonotype has more than one count but fewer than ten. The rearrangement joins TRBV5-1 to TRBJ2-3; D gene uncertain. CDR1 SGHRS and CDR2 YFSETQ come from the germline V gene. CDR3 size: 14 residues. The V gene lost 7 bases and the J gene lost 0 bases, with 12 bases spanning the gap. CDR3 in DNA: TGCGCCAGCTCCGCTTCAGCTAGCACAGATACGCAGTATTTT. Translated, it gives CASSASASTDTQYF.

This clonotype has a count of ten or more. The chain employs TRBV20-1 and TRBJ2-3; the match to TRBD1 covers 7 bases. The CDR3 has 14 residues. Germline V CDR1 and CDR2: DFQATT, SNEGSKA (reference sequence). V lost 5 bases to trimming and J lost 2 bases; unmatched junction nucleotides: 7. The CDR3 region has the DNA TGCAGTGCTTTGAAAGGGGGCATCACAGATACGCAGTATTTT. This codes for CSALKGGITDTQYF.

The chain joins TRBV18 to TRBJ1-1; D is unclear. The CDR3 spans 13 residues. From germline, CDR1 is KGHSH and CDR2 LQKENI. Trimming shortened V by 6 bases and J by 7 bases, and 15 bases separated the two germline ends. CDR3 in DNA: TGTGCCAGCTCGTCCGAGAGGAGGAATGAAGCTTTCTTT. Translated: CASSSERRNEAFF.

At least ten counts were recorded for this clonotype. As DNA, the CDR3 is TGTGCCAGCAGCTTAACTAGCGGGAATGGAGAGACCCAGTACTTC. It codes for CASSLTSGNGETQYF. The rearrangement uses TRBV7-3 and TRBJ2-5; 8 bases align to TRBD2. V was pared by 0 bases and J by 4 bases, with 4 bases of the junction left unmatched. Germline CDR1 SGHTA, CDR2 FQGTGA. The CDR3 totals 15 residues.

This clonotype has a handful of counts. The chain carries TRBV12-3 or TRBV12-4 and TRBJ2-5, with D perhaps matching TRBD2 (6 bases). The CDR3 length is 13 residues. Trimming took off 4 bases at V and 5 bases at J, with 11 bases between the two ends. The CDR3 spells CASSSSEGETQYF. In nucleotides, the CDR3 is TGTGCCAGCAGTTCTAGCGAGGGGGAGACCCAGTACTTC.

This clonotype was detected a few times. The chain is built from TRBV28 and TRBJ1-2; D is ambiguous. V dropped 5 bases and J dropped 2 bases, with 9 bases sitting between them. This CDR3 contains 13 residues. Germline-derived CDR1 and CDR2 are MDHEN and SYDVKM. As DNA, the CDR3 is TGTGCCAGCAGTGCCCCACCGAACTATGGCTACACCTTC. Its protein is CASSAPPNYGYTF.

In its sample, this clonotype was seen many times. The chain couples TRBV7-8 to TRBJ2-7; 7 bases agree with TRBD2. Germline V CDR1 and CDR2: SGHVS, FQNEAQ. The length of the CDR3 is 15 residues. Trimming cost V 1 base and J 0 bases; bases outside gene matches: 3. In DNA form, the CDR3 reads TGTGCCAGCAGCTTAGAGGGACTAACCTCCTACGAGCAGTACTTC. This sequence encodes CASSLEGLTSYEQYF.

The V gene is TRBV7-9, the J gene TRBJ1-1, with a tentative D call TRBD1 (6 bases). Germline V lookup: CDR1 SEHNR, CDR2 FQNEAQ (reference sequence). The CDR3 runs 14 residues. Deletions cut 2 bases from V and 3 bases from J, with 10 bases between. The CDR3 spells CASSLQGKDTEAFF. The CDR3 DNA sequence: TGTGCCAGCAGCTTACAGGGGAAGGACACTGAAGCTTTCTTT.

This clonotype was observed a handful of times. The chain carries TRBV18 and TRBJ1-1; the D gene is possibly TRBD1 (5 bases). V was trimmed by 5 bases and J by 11 bases, leaving 21 bases between them. Germline V gene sequence: CDR1 KGHSH, CDR2 LQKENI. This CDR3 has 14 residues. CDR3 in DNA: TGTGCCAGCTCATCCGGAGAGGGGCGCGGAGAGGCTTTCTTT. Translating it yields CASSSGEGRGEAFF. The whole variable domain, filled in from reference TRBV18 and TRBJ1-1, reads NAGVMQNPRHLVRRRGQEARLRCSPMKGHSHVYWYRQLPEEGLKFMVYLQKENIIDESGMPKERFSAEFPKEGPSILRIQQVVRGDSAAYFCASSSGEGRGEAFFGQGTRLTVV.

The chain links TRBV12-3 or TRBV12-4 to TRBJ1-1; 7 positions match TRBD1. With 4 bases clipped from V and 0 bases from J, the junction kept 5 bases outside the gene matches. The CDR3 has 15 amino acids. This CDR3 reads CASSSHRGLNTEAFF. CDR3 sequence (DNA): TGTGCCAGCAGTTCACACAGGGGCCTGAACACTGAAGCTTTCTTT.

This clonotype was seen a few times. V and J are TRBV5-5 and TRBJ1-3; unclear D gene. The ends were cut back, 4 bases at V and 4 bases at J, with 21 bases in the middle. Germline V gene data show CDR1 as SGHKS and CDR2 as YYEKEE (reference sequence). The CDR3 has 17 residues. The CDR3 nucleotides read TGTGCCAGCAGCCGGCGGAGCCAAGGAGTGAGAGGAAACACCATATATTTT. It is translated as CASSRRSQGVRGNTIYF.

This clonotype was found a few times. V gene TRBV6-6 combines with J gene TRBJ1-5; D perhaps matches TRBD1 (6 bases). V was trimmed by 0 bases and J by 2 bases, leaving 11 bases between them. Germline-derived CDR1 and CDR2 are MNHNY and SVGAGI (reference sequence). The CDR3 has 16 amino acids. The CDR3 reads CASSYSKGGGNQPQHF. The CDR3 nucleotides read TGTGCCAGCAGTTACTCAAAAGGGGGGGGCAATCAGCCCCAGCATTTT.

In this sample, this clonotype turned up a few times. The gene calls are TRBV29-1 and TRBJ2-5; D is possibly TRBD1 (6 bases). V was trimmed by 4 bases and J by 2 bases, leaving 8 bases between them. Per the germline V gene, CDR1 is SQVTM and CDR2 is ANQGSEA. The CDR3 runs to 12 residues. Written as DNA, the CDR3 is TGCAGCGTTGGCCAGGGGCAAGAGACCCAGTACTTC. This gives the protein CSVGQGQETQYF.

This clonotype was seen ten or more times. This sequence joins TRBV7-6 and TRBJ2-5; 7 positions agree with TRBD2. The trim removed 2 bases at V and 4 bases at J, leaving 4 bases unmatched. Germline V gene sequence: CDR1 SGHVS, CDR2 FNYEAQ. The CDR3 sequence is 14 residues long. The CDR3 sequence: CASSLRLARETQYF. DNA of the CDR3: TGTGCCAGCAGCTTAAGACTAGCCCGAGAGACCCAGTACTTC. Full variable domain (missing parts from reference TRBV7-6 and TRBJ2-5): GAGVSQSPRYKVTKRGQDVALRCDPISGHVSLYWYRQALGQGPEFLTYFNYEAQQDKSGLPNDRFSAERPEGSISTLTIQRTEQRDSAMYRCASSLRLARETQYFGPGTRLLVL.

This clonotype was counted a few times. This rearrangement joins TRBV6-5 to TRBJ2-5; TRBD1 might be the D (5 bases). The CDR3 extends over 13 amino acids. Per the germline V gene, CDR1 is MNHEY and CDR2 is SVGAGI. Trimming took off 6 bases at V and 1 base at J, with 9 bases between the two ends. CDR3 sequence: CASSRQTQETQYF. The CDR3 nucleotides are TGTGCCAGCAGCAGACAGACCCAAGAGACCCAGTACTTC.